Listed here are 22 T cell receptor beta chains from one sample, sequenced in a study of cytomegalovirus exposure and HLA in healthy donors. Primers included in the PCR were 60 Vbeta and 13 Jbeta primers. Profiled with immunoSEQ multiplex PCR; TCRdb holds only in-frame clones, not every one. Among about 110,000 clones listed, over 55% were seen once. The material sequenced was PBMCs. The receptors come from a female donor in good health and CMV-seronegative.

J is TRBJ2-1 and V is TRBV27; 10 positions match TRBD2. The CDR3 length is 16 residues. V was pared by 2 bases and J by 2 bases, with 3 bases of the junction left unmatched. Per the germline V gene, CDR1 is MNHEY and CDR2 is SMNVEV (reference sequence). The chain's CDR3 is CASSLAAGGAYNEQFF. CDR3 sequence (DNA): TGTGCCAGCAGTTTAGCAGCGGGAGGGGCCTACAATGAGCAGTTCTTC.

The CDR3 DNA follows: TGCGCCAGCAGCTGGGGAAGCGGGGCAGCGGCCCAGTACTTC. Amino acids: CASSWGSGAAAQYF. The chain joins TRBV5-1 to TRBJ2-5, with 7 bases fitting TRBD2. This CDR3 has 14 residues. After removal of 3 bases from V and 9 bases from J, the junction contained 11 bases not matched to a gene. Germline V gene lookup returns CDR1 SGHRS and CDR2 YFSETQ.

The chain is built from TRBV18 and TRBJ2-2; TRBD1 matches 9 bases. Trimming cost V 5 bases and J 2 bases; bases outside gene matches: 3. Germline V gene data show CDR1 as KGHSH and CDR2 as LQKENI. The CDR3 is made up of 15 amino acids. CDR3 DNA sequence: TGTGCCAGCTCAGTGGGACAGGGAAACACCGGGGAGCTGTTTTTT. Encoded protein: CASSVGQGNTGELFF. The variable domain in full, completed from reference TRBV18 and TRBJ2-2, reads NAGVMQNPRHLVRRRGQEARLRCSPMKGHSHVYWYRQLPEEGLKFMVYLQKENIIDESGMPKERFSAEFPKEGPSILRIQQVVRGDSAAYFCASSVGQGNTGELFFGEGSRLTVL.

The CDR3 DNA follows: TGCGCCAGCAGCTTGACAGGGTCCCACAATGAGCAGTTCTTC. It is translated as CASSLTGSHNEQFF. This chain connects TRBV5-1 to TRBJ2-1; D may be TRBD1 (6 bases). Germline V lookup: CDR1 SGHRS, CDR2 YFSETQ. The CDR3 length is 14 residues. Trimming removed 1 base from V and 5 bases from J, with 10 bases in between.

This chain's CDR3 is CATSSGQGGTDTQYF. For the CDR3, the DNA is TGTGCCACCAGCAGCGGACAGGGAGGCACAGATACGCAGTATTTT. V is TRBV15 and J is TRBJ2-3; 8 nucleotides align to TRBD1. The V segment lost 3 bases and the J segment 1 base; nucleotides outside the gene matches: 3. The CDR3 is made up of 15 amino acids. Germline lookup yields CDR1 LNHNV and CDR2 YYDKDF (reference sequence).

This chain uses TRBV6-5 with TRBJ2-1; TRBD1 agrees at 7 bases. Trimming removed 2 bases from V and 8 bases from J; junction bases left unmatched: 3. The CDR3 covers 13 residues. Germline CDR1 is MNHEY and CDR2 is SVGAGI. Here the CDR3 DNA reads TGTGCCAGCAGTTACCCAGGGGGTCATGAGCAGTTCTTC. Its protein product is CASSYPGGHEQFF.

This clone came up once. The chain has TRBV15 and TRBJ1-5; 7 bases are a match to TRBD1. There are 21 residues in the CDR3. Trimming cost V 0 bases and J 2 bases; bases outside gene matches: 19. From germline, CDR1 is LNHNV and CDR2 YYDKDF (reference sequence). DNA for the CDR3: TGTGCCACCAGCAGAGATGTTATTTTTACAGGGGATCGTAGCGGCAATCAGCCCCAGCATTTT. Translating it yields CATSRDVIFTGDRSGNQPQHF.

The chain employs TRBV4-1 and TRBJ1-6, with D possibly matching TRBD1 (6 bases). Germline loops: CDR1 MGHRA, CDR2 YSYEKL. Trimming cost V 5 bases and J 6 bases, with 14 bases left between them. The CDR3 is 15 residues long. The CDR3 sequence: CASSSDRLRNSPLHF. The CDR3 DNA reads TGCGCCAGCAGCTCGGACAGACTCCGTAATTCACCCCTCCACTTT.

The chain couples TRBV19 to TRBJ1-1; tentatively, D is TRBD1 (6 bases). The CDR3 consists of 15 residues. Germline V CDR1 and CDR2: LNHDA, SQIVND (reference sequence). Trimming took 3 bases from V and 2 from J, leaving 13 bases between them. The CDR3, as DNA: TGTGCCAGTAGTATCATACAGGGCCCTAACACTGAAGCTTTCTTT. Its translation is CASSIIQGPNTEAFF.

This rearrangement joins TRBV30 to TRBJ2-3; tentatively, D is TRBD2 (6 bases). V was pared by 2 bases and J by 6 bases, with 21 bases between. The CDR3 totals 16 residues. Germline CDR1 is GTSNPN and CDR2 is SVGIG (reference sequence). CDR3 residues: CAWSTGTLVGSDTQYF. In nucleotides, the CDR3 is TGTGCCTGGAGTACCGGGACTCTAGTTGGATCGGATACGCAGTATTTT.

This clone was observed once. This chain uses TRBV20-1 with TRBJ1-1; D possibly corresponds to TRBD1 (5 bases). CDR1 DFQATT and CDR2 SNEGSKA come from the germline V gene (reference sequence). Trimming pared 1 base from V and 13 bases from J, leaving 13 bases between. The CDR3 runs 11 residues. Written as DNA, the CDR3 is TGCAGTGCTAGAGGGGAGCCGGGGGTTTTCTTT. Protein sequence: CSARGEPGVFF.

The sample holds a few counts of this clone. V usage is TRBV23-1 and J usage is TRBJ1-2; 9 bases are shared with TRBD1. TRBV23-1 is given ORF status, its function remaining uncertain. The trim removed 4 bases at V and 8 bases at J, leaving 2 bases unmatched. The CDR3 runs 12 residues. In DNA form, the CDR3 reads TGCGCCAGCAGTCTGGGGACAGGGGGCTACACCTTC. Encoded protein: CASSLGTGGYTF.

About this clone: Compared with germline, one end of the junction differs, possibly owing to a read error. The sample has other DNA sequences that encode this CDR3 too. The CDR3 loop reads CASRPLAGDHNEQFF. DNA for the CDR3: TGCGCCAGCAGGCCACTAGCGGGAGATCACAATGAGCAGTTCTTC. This sequence joins TRBV2 and TRBJ2-1; 11 bases map to TRBD2. Germline CDR1 reads SNHLY; CDR2 reads FYNNEI. The CDR3 covers 15 residues.

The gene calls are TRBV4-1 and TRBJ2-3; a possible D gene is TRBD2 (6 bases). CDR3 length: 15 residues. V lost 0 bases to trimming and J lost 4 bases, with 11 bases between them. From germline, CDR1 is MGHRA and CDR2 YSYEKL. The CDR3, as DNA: TGCGCCAGCAGCCAAGAGCGGGGAGTCGCAGATACGCAGTATTTT. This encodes CASSQERGVADTQYF.

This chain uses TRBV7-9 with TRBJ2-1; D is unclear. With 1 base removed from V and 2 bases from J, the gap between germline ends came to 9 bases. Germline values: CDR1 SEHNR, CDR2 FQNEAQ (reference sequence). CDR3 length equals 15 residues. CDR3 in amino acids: CASSLGGSPYNEQFF. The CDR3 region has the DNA TGTGCCAGCAGCTTAGGCGGTAGCCCCTACAATGAGCAGTTCTTC.

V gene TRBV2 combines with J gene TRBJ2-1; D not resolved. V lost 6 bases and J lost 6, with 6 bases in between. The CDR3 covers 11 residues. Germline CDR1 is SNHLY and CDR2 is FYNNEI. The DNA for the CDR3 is TGTGCCAGCAGCAGTTTCAATGAGCAGTTCTTC. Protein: CASSSFNEQFF. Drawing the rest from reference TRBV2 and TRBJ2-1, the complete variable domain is EPEVTQTPSHQVTQMGQEVILRCVPISNHLYFYWYRQILGQKVEFLVSFYNNEISEKSEIFDDQFSVERPDGSNFTLKIRSTKLEDSAMYFCASSSFNEQFFGPGTRLTVL.

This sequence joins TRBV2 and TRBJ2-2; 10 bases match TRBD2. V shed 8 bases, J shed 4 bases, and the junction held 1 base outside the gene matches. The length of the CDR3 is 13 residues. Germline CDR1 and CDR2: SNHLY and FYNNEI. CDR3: CASGTSATGELFF. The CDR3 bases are TGTGCCAGCGGGACTAGCGCCACCGGGGAGCTGTTTTTT.

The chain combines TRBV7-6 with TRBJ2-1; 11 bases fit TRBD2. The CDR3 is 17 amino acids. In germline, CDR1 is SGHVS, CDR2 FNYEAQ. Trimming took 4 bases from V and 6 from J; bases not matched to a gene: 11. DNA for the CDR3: TGTGCCAGCAGCTCCCAGCCCACTAGCGGGAGTAGCAATGAGCAGTTCTTC. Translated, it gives CASSSQPTSGSSNEQFF.

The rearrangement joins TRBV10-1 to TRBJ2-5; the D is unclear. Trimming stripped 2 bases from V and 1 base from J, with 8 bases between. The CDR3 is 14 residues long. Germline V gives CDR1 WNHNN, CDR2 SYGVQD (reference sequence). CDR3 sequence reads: CASSEVAIQETQYF. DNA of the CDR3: TGCGCCAGCAGTGAGGTAGCTATCCAAGAGACCCAGTACTTC.

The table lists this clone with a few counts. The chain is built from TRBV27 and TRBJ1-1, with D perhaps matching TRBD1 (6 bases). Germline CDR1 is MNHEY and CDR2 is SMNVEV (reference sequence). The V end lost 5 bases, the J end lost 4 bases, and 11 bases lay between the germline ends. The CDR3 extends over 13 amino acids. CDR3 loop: CASSNLRGTEAFF. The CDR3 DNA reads TGTGCCAGCAGTAATCTCAGGGGCACTGAAGCTTTCTTT.

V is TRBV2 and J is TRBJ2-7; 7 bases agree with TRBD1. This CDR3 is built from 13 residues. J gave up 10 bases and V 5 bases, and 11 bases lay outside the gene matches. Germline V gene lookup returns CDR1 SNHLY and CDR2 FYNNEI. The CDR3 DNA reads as TGTGCCAGCAGTACTCGGACAGGAGGTCAACAGTACTTC. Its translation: CASSTRTGGQQYF.

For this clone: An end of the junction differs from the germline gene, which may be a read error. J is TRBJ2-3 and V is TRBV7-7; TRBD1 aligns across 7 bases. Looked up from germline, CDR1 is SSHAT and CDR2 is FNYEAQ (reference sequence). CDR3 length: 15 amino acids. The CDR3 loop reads CASSLVQGVHDTQYF. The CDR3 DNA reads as TGTGCTAGCAGCTTAGTCCAGGGGGTCCATGATACGCAGTATTTT.